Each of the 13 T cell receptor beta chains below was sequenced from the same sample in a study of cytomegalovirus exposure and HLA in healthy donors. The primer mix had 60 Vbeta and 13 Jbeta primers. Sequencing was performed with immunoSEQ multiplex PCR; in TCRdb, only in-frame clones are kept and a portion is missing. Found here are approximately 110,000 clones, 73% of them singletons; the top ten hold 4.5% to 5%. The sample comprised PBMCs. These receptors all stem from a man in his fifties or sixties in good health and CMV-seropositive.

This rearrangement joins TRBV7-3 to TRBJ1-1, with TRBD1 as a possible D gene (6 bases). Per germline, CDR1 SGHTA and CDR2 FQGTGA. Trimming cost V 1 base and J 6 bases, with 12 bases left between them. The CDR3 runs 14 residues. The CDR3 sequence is CASSLRGEGAEAFF. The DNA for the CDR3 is TGTGCCAGCAGCTTAAGAGGGGAGGGGGCTGAAGCTTTCTTT.

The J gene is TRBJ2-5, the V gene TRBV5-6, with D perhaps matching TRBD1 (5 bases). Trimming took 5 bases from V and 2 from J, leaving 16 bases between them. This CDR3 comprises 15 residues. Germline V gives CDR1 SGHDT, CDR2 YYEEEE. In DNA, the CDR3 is TGTGCCAGCAGTCCTAGAACAGGCGGACAAGAGACCCAGTACTTC. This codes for CASSPRTGGQETQYF.

The CDR3 DNA follows: TGCAGCGTCCTAGGTGGGGGCGGGGGGGCTTCCTACAATGAGCAGTTCTTC. Its translation is CSVLGGGGGASYNEQFF. The gene calls are TRBV29-1 and TRBJ2-1; 9 nucleotides match TRBD2. CDR3 length: 17 residues. Germline CDR1 and CDR2: SQVTM and ANQGSEA. J gave up 1 base and V 6 bases, and 13 bases lay outside the gene matches.

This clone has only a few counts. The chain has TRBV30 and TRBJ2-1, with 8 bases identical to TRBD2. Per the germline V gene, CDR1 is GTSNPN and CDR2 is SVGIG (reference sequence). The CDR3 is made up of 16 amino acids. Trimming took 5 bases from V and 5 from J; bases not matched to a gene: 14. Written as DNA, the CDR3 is TGTGCCTGGGGGGGCTGGGTGGTAGCGGGGAACAATGAGCAGTTCTTC. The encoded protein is CAWGGWVVAGNNEQFF.

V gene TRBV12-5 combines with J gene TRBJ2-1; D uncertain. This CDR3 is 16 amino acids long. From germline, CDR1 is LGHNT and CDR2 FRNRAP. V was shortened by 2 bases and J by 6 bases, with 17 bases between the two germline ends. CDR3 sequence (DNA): TGTGCTAGTGGTTTGTCACGCCCTAGATTACTCAATGAGCAGTTCTTC. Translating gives CASGLSRPRLLNEQFF. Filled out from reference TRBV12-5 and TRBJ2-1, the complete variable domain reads DARVTQTPRHKVTEMGQEVTMRCQPILGHNTVFWYRQTMMQGLELLAYFRNRAPLDDSGMPKDRFSAEMPDATLATLKIQPSEPRDSAVYFCASGLSRPRLLNEQFFGPGTRLTVL.

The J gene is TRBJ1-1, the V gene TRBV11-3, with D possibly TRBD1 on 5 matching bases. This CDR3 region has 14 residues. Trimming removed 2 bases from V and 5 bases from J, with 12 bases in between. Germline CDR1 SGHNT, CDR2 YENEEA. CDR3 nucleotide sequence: TGTGCCAGCAGCTTAAGGTCTTCAGGGACTGAAGCTTTCTTT. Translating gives CASSLRSSGTEAFF.

CDR3 coding DNA: TGTGCCAGCAGCCAAGGACTTGGTGAGCAGTACTTC. It translates to CASSQGLGEQYF. V and J are TRBV14 and TRBJ2-7; unclear D gene. Trimming took 1 base from V and 7 from J, leaving 8 bases between them. The CDR3 length is 12 residues. The germline V gene has CDR1 SGHDN and CDR2 FVKESK.

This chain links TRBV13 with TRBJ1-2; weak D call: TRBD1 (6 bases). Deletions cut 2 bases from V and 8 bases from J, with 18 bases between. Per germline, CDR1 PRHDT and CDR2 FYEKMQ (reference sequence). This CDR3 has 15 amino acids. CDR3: CASSLRSGVIGGYTF. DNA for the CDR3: TGTGCCAGCAGCTTAAGGTCAGGGGTCATAGGCGGCTACACCTTC.

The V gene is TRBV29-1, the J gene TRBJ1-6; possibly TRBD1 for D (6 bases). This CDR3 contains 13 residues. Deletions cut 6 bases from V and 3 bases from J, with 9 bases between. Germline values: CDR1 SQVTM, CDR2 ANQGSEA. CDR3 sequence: CSVATGYNSPLHF. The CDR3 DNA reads TGCAGCGTGGCGACAGGCTATAATTCACCCCTCCACTTT.

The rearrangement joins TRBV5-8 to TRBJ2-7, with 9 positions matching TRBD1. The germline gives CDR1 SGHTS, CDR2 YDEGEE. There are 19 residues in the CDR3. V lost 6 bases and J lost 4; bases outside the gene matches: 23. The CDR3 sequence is CASIPFPGTGIRLLYEQYF. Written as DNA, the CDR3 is TGTGCCAGCATCCCTTTCCCCGGGACAGGGATTCGTTTACTTTACGAGCAGTACTTC.

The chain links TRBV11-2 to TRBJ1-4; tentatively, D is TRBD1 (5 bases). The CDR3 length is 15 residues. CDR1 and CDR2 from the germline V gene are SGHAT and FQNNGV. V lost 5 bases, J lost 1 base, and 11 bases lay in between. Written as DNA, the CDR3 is TGTGCCAGCAGCCTAGCAAGGGGAACTAATGAAAAACTGTTTTTT. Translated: CASSLARGTNEKLFF.

This CDR3 is CAGQSFFTEAFF. CDR3 in DNA: TGTGCCGGACAGTCATTTTTCACTGAAGCTTTCTTT. This chain uses TRBV30 with TRBJ1-1; D might be TRBD1 (6 bases). The germline CDR1 and CDR2 sequences are GTSNPN and SVGIG (reference sequence). CDR3 length: 12 amino acids. V gave up 8 bases and J gave up 4 bases, with 14 bases separating them.

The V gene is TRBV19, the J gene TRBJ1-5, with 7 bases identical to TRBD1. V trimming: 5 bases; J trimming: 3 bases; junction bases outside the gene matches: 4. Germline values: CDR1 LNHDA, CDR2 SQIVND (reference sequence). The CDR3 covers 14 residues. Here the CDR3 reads CASSVTGPNQPQHF. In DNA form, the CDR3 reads TGTGCCAGTAGTGTGACAGGGCCCAATCAGCCCCAGCATTTT. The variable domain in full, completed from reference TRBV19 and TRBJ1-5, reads DGGITQSPKYLFRKEGQNVTLSCEQNLNHDAMYWYRQDPGQGLRLIYYSQIVNDFQKGDIAEGYSVSREKKESFPLTVTSAQKNPTAFYLCASSVTGPNQPQHFGDGTRLSIL.